The 14 T cell receptor beta chains below were found in one sample sequenced in a study of T cell responses to AZD1222 COVID-19 vaccine. The assay was immunoSEQ multiplex PCR, and TCRdb's table has in-frame clones only and misses some. Here the sample spans about 140,000 clones, around 93% being singletons. The material sequenced was peripheral blood, taken on day 0 of AZD1222 vaccination. These receptor sequences come from an adult in good health.

The J gene is TRBJ1-2, the V gene TRBV10-1, with 8 bases that match TRBD1. The germline gives CDR1 WNHNN, CDR2 SYGVQD (reference sequence). J was trimmed by 4 bases and V by 3 bases; bases with no gene match: 22. The CDR3 loop spans 20 amino acids. Written as DNA, the CDR3 is TGCGCCAGCAGTGACCTACGGGACAGGACACCAAACACGCCTAGCTATGGCTACACCTTC. This codes for CASSDLRDRTPNTPSYGYTF.

The rearrangement uses TRBV30 and TRBJ1-6; D is perhaps TRBD1 (5 bases). Trimming took off 1 base at V and 10 bases at J, with 14 bases between the two ends. The germline V gene has CDR1 GTSNPN and CDR2 SVGIG (reference sequence). The CDR3 is made up of 14 amino acids. The CDR3 DNA sequence: TGTGCCTGGAGTGGGCTTTCGTGGGGCTCACCCCTCCACTTT. It encodes CAWSGLSWGSPLHF.

Remarks on this clone: The same CDR3 arises from other DNA sequences in this sample as well. The CDR3 sequence is CASSPPGSDNEQFF. The CDR3 region has the DNA TGTGCCAGCTCACCACCGGGGTCGGACAATGAGCAGTTCTTC. The gene calls are TRBV18 and TRBJ2-1; D gene uncertain. Germline CDR1 KGHSH, CDR2 LQKENI. The CDR3 extends over 14 amino acids. Trimming stripped 0 bases from V and 5 bases from J, with 8 bases between.

The gene calls are TRBV18 and TRBJ1-4, with a weak D call TRBD1 (6 bases). There are 15 residues in the CDR3. CDR1 and CDR2 (germline): KGHSH, LQKENI. V gave up 3 bases and J gave up 2 bases, with 10 bases separating them. The CDR3 DNA follows: TGTGCCAGCTCACCGGCACAGGGTACTAATGAAAAACTGTTTTTT. Its translation is CASSPAQGTNEKLFF.

This clone was picked up a small number of times. The chain employs TRBV6-5 and TRBJ1-6, with D perhaps TRBD1 (5 bases). V was pared by 11 bases and J by 6 bases, with 17 bases between. The CDR3 totals 14 residues. Germline V gives CDR1 MNHEY, CDR2 SVGAGI. The chain's CDR3 is CASQAGRSNSPLHF. The CDR3 DNA reads as TGTGCCTCCCAGGCGGGGCGGAGTAATTCACCCCTCCACTTT.

This clone was counted a few times. The chain couples TRBV2 to TRBJ1-2, with a tentative D call TRBD1 (6 bases). The CDR3 is 12 amino acids. Germline V gene sequence: CDR1 SNHLY, CDR2 FYNNEI. V was cut by 5 bases and J by 7 bases, with 11 bases left in between. CDR3 nucleotide sequence: TGTGCCAGCAGTACTGGAGGGGGTGGCTACACCTTC. It is translated as CASSTGGGGYTF.

The chain is built from TRBV18 and TRBJ1-5; D unresolved. Trimming cost V 0 bases and J 3 bases, with 15 bases left between them. Germline CDR1 KGHSH, CDR2 LQKENI. The CDR3 has 17 amino acids. The DNA for the CDR3 is TGTGCCAGCTCACCACCGAAGTGGCAGGCCATCAATCAGCCCCAGCATTTT. This codes for CASSPPKWQAINQPQHF.

The chain carries TRBV12-3 or TRBV12-4 and TRBJ2-3; D assignment may be TRBD1 or TRBD2 (5 bases each). Trimming stripped 6 bases from V and 6 bases from J, with 7 bases between. The CDR3 totals 11 residues. The CDR3 nucleotides are TGTGCCAGCAGGGGGACCGATACGCAGTATTTT. Translation gives CASRGTDTQYF.

The chain links TRBV7-2 to TRBJ1-1; the match to TRBD1 covers 7 bases. From germline, CDR1 is SGHTA and CDR2 FQGNSA. V dropped 5 bases and J dropped 4; count of bases not matched to a gene: 4. The CDR3 spans 13 residues. CDR3 sequence (DNA): TGTGCCAGCAGCGGGTCAGGGGGCACTGAAGCTTTCTTT. Translated, it gives CASSGSGGTEAFF.

The chain is built from TRBV3-1 (or the pseudogene TRBV3-2) and TRBJ2-3, with 10 bases that match TRBD2. V was pared by 1 base and J by 3 bases, with 7 bases of the junction left unmatched. From germline, CDR1 is LGHDT and CDR2 YNNKEL (reference sequence). The CDR3 has 17 residues. CDR3 coding DNA: TGTGCCAGCAGCCAAGGTTCGGCTAGCGGGGGTACAGATACGCAGTATTTT. The encoded protein is CASSQGSASGGTDTQYF.

This rearrangement joins TRBV2 to TRBJ2-6; D ambiguous. The CDR3 is made up of 16 amino acids. Germline V gives CDR1 SNHLY, CDR2 FYNNEI. Between the trimmed V and J ends, which lost 9 bases and 0 bases, there was a span of 15 bases. The CDR3 protein is CARDQIQGSGANVLTF. CDR3 nucleotide sequence: TGTGCCAGAGACCAAATACAAGGCTCTGGGGCCAACGTCCTGACTTTC.

V gene TRBV6-5 combines with J gene TRBJ1-5; D remains unclear. Germline CDR1 MNHEY, CDR2 SVGAGI. This CDR3 has 13 amino acids. The V end was cut by 0 bases, the J end by 7 bases, with 7 bases between. CDR3 sequence reads: CASSYSLWQPQHF. CDR3 DNA: TGTGCCAGCAGTTACTCGTTATGGCAGCCCCAGCATTTT.

In this sample, this clone turned up once. This rearrangement joins TRBV7-9 to TRBJ1-2; 9 nucleotides line up with TRBD1. Germline CDR1 is SEHNR and CDR2 is FQNEAQ (reference sequence). V dropped 4 bases and J dropped 3; count of bases not matched to a gene: 6. There are 15 residues in the CDR3. CDR3 nucleotide sequence: TGTGCCAGCAGCTCCGGACAGGGGATGGACTATGGCTACACCTTC. It yields the protein CASSSGQGMDYGYTF.

The CDR3 is CASSLEFILGTGFNEQFF. The CDR3 DNA sequence: TGTGCCAGCAGCTTAGAGTTCATTTTAGGGACAGGGTTCAATGAGCAGTTCTTC. The V gene is TRBV11-2, the J gene TRBJ2-1; 9 bases line up with TRBD1. Per the germline V gene, CDR1 is SGHAT and CDR2 is FQNNGV. Trimming cost V 0 bases and J 6 bases; bases outside gene matches: 12. There are 18 residues in the CDR3.